This passage covers 4 T cell receptor beta chains from one sample sequenced in a study of breast tumors, draining lymph nodes, adjacent tissues. MiXCR, applied by TCRdb to the multiplex PCR reads, yields one record per CDR3 protein. Of 20,000 to 30,000 distinct CDR3 sequences in the sample, 20% to 25% were seen once. The sample consisted of breast tumor tissue. All receptors derive from a female donor with breast cancer. Some clones in this sample may be carry-over from other donors' samples.

In its sample, this clonotype was seen many times. The chain is built from TRBV7-9 and TRBJ1-6; D is unresolved. This CDR3 spans 12 amino acids. Trimming stripped 3 bases from V and 10 bases from J, with 7 bases between. Germline V gives CDR1 SEHNR, CDR2 FQNEAQ (reference sequence). The CDR3: CASSLVRSPLHF. CDR3 nucleotide sequence: TGTGCCAGCAGCTTGGTCCGGTCACCCCTCCACTTT.

The chain carries TRBV27 and TRBJ2-5; 7 nucleotides line up with TRBD2. The germline CDR1 and CDR2 sequences are MNHEY and SMNVEV (reference sequence). V lost 4 bases and J lost 9; bases outside the gene matches: 20. The CDR3 has 17 residues. DNA for the CDR3: TGTGCCAGCAGTTCCTACCCACTCGGGACTATCGGGGAGGCCCAGTACTTC. Its translation is CASSSYPLGTIGEAQYF.

In its sample, this clonotype was seen many times. CDR3 bases: TGCGCCAGCAACCCTAGCGGAGCCTACAATGAGCAGTTCTTC. As protein: CASNPSGAYNEQFF. This chain links TRBV10-2 with TRBJ2-1, with TRBD2 identical over 7 bases. The ends lost 7 bases at V and 2 bases at J; junction bases unmatched: 5. This CDR3 contains 14 residues. Germline loops: CDR1 WSHSY, CDR2 SAAADI.

This clonotype was recorded many times. The chain employs TRBV6-1 and TRBJ2-7; D might be TRBD1 (6 bases). From germline, CDR1 is MNHNS and CDR2 SASEGT. The CDR3 contains 15 residues. V dropped 1 base and J dropped 2 bases, with 12 bases sitting between them. Here the CDR3 reads CASSEEGWGPYEQYF. In DNA, the CDR3 is TGTGCCAGCAGTGAAGAAGGCTGGGGGCCCTACGAGCAGTACTTC.